This T cell receptor beta chain was retrieved from a study of T cells in Graves' hyperthyroidism and ophthalmopathy. V shed 1 base, J shed 6 bases, and the junction held 11 bases outside the gene matches. The CDR3 has 15 amino acids. Germline CDR1 DFQATT, CDR2 SNEGSKA (reference sequence). Regions amplified from RNA transcripts were the TCR beta CDR3 regions. During a first-round RT-PCR of the TCR CDR3, the HTBI primer set was used. One entry per CDR3 protein, called by TCRdb with MiXCR from the multiplex PCR reads. This sample has under 700,000 distinct CDR3 sequences; over 15% occur once, and the top ten carry 15% to 20%.

This receptor was identified in a woman in her late teens or twenties with Graves' hyperthyroidism. The source material was blood. This chain uses TRBV20-1 with TRBJ1-2, with 7 bases matching TRBD1. In nucleotides, the CDR3 is TGCAGTGCTAGAGCCCGGGACAGCCCGTGGGATGGCTACACCTTC. This encodes CSARARDSPWDGYTF.